Listed below are T cell receptor beta chains from one sample, sequenced in a study of glioma-infiltrating T cells after dendritic cell vaccination. Clones were sequenced by immunoSEQ multiplex PCR, and TCRdb holds only the in-frame ones, with some missing. The repertoire holds tens of thousands of clones, approximately 83% seen once, with about a sixth in the top ten. The sample in question was blood, obtained after dendritic cell vaccination. The source of these receptors is a human donor with glioblastoma. The CDR3 runs from the conserved cysteine through the conserved F or W. The order of the fields is V gene, clone size, J gene, D gene, CDR3 protein, CDR3 DNA. The D gene is left open where the match is weak. Size tells how often a clone was seen (once, few, many) or the class of an expanded clone, and some rows leave it out.

v_gene: TRBV6-6
abundance: NA
j_gene: TRBJ2-5
d_gene: TRBD2
CDR3aa: CASGRLAEAGETQYF
CDR3nt: TGTGCCAGCGGTAGACTAGCGGAGGCAGGAGAGACCCAGTACTTC

v_gene: TRBV19
abundance: NA
j_gene: TRBJ1-4
d_gene: NA
CDR3aa: CASSINRDELFF
CDR3nt: TGTGCCAGTAGTATCAACAGGGACGAACTGTTTTTT

v_gene: TRBV9
abundance: NA
j_gene: TRBJ1-6
d_gene: TRBD1
CDR3aa: CASSDRDRGGSPLHF
CDR3nt: TGTGCCAGCAGCGACCGGGACAGGGGTGGCTCACCCCTCCACTTT

v_gene: TRBV7-8
abundance: NA
j_gene: TRBJ2-7
d_gene: NA
CDR3aa: CASSLGVGAYEQYF
CDR3nt: TGTGCCAGCAGCTTAGGAGTCGGAGCCTACGAGCAGTACTTC

v_gene: TRBV2
abundance: NA
j_gene: TRBJ1-2
d_gene: NA
CDR3aa: CASSVRYFNYGYTF
CDR3nt: TGTGCCAGCAGTGTCAGGTACTTCAACTATGGCTACACCTTC

v_gene: TRBV19
abundance: NA
j_gene: TRBJ2-7
d_gene: NA
CDR3aa: CASSSRLYSGSYEQYF
CDR3nt: TGTGCCAGTAGTAGTAGGCTTTACAGCGGCTCCTACGAGCAGTACTTC

v_gene: TRBV7-2
abundance: NA
j_gene: TRBJ1-4
d_gene: NA
CDR3aa: CASSPSSQGGEKLFF
CDR3nt: TGTGCCAGCAGCCCCTCCTCCCAGGGCGGTGAAAAACTGTTTTTT

v_gene: TRBV5-1
abundance: NA
j_gene: TRBJ1-6
d_gene: NA
CDR3aa: CASSRGDRDTNSPLHF
CDR3nt: TGCGCCAGCAGCCGGGGGGACCGGGACACAAATTCACCCCTCCACTTT

v_gene: TRBV19
abundance: NA
j_gene: TRBJ1-2
d_gene: NA
CDR3aa: CASSRRQPPMAYTF
CDR3nt: TGTGCCAGTAGTAGGAGACAGCCTCCTATGGCCTACACCTTC

v_gene: TRBV29-1
abundance: NA
j_gene: TRBJ2-3
d_gene: TRBD1
CDR3aa: CSSTGGPSTDTQYF
CDR3nt: TGCAGCTCAACAGGGGGCCCTAGCACAGATACGCAGTATTTT

v_gene: TRBV19
abundance: NA
j_gene: TRBJ1-2
d_gene: NA
CDR3aa: CASSEGGQNYGYTF
CDR3nt: TGTGCCAGTAGCGAAGGTGGGCAGAACTATGGCTACACCTTC

v_gene: TRBV7-9
abundance: NA
j_gene: TRBJ2-3
d_gene: TRBD2
CDR3aa: CASSPSGAGTDTQYF
CDR3nt: TGTGCCAGCAGCCCTAGCGGGGCTGGCACAGATACGCAGTATTTT

v_gene: TRBV30
abundance: NA
j_gene: TRBJ1-1
d_gene: NA
CDR3aa: CAWNLRQGNEAFF
CDR3nt: TGTGCCTGGAATCTTAGGCAGGGGAATGAAGCTTTCTTT

v_gene: TRBV10-1
abundance: NA
j_gene: TRBJ2-3
d_gene: TRBD2
CDR3aa: CASSLAGADTQYF
CDR3nt: TGCGCCAGCTCACTAGCGGGGGCAGATACGCAGTATTTT

v_gene: TRBV30
abundance: NA
j_gene: TRBJ1-1
d_gene: NA
CDR3aa: CAWNEGQNTEAFF
CDR3nt: TGTGCCTGGAACGAGGGTCAGAACACTGAAGCTTTCTTT

v_gene: TRBV6-1
abundance: NA
j_gene: TRBJ2-7
d_gene: TRBD2
CDR3aa: CASSLPGLASDEQYF
CDR3nt: TGTGCCAGCAGCCTACCGGGACTAGCCTCTGACGAGCAGTACTTC

v_gene: TRBV30
abundance: once
j_gene: TRBJ2-5
d_gene: NA
CDR3aa: CAWTSGPSAETQYF
CDR3nt: TGTGCCTGGACCTCAGGCCCCTCAGCAGAGACCCAGTACTTC